This TCR beta chain was observed in a study of radiation and T cells in renal cell carcinoma. The time point denotes: blood 4 weeks post-SBRT, at nephrectomy. Regarding treatment: 15 Gy SBRT to primary tumor, nephrectomy 4 weeks later. Nephrectomy followed 15 Gy stereotactic body radiation by 4 weeks. The CDR3 is 15 residues long. Germline V CDR1 and CDR2: SGHKS, YYEKEE (reference sequence). Trimming took off 2 bases at V and 5 bases at J, with 13 bases between the two ends. The method was immunoSEQ multiplex PCR; TCRdb's version includes in-frame clones alone and lacks a portion of them. Here the sample spans over 120,000 clones, around 88% being singletons.

The material was blood, obtained from a patient whose treatment included radiotherapy and nephrectomy. The clonotype comes from a woman in her forties or fifties with renal cell carcinoma. J is TRBJ2-2 and V is TRBV5-5, with TRBD1 as a possible D gene (5 bases). The CDR3 region is CASSFLQGGTGELFF. The CDR3 region has the DNA TGTGCCAGCAGCTTTCTCCAGGGTGGTACCGGGGAGCTGTTTTTT.